At least ten counts were recorded for the clone carrying this T cell receptor (beta chain). RNA transcripts gave rise to amplified TCR beta CDR3 regions. TCR CDR3 regions were first amplified by RT-PCR with HTBI primers. One entry per CDR3 protein, called by TCRdb with MiXCR from the multiplex PCR reads. The table records 600,000 or so distinct CDR3 sequences, about 14% of them present only once. These data originate in a study of T cells in Graves' hyperthyroidism and ophthalmopathy. On the study more broadly: Peripheral blood collection took place at initial diagnosis, before any treatment.

There are 15 residues in the CDR3. The V gene's germline CDR1 is KGHDR and CDR2 SFDVKD. V was shortened by 3 bases and J by 2 bases, with 11 bases between the two germline ends. The sequence derives from a woman between 45 and 60 years old with Graves' ophthalmopathy. What was sequenced was blood. The chain recombines TRBV24-1 with TRBJ2-3; unclear D gene. DNA for the CDR3: TGTGCCACCAGTGATCCGCGTGGGGACACAGATACGCAGTATTTT. Its translation is CATSDPRGDTDTQYF.